This T cell receptor (beta chain) was sequenced in a study of human T cells and chemical hapten exposure. For the study at large: The sensitizer, 2% DPC, was used on 2 cm by 2 cm of upper inner arm skin. Patch tests containing 0.01% DPC, applied to the upper back, were read at 6 days.

Library construction involved attaching unique molecular identifiers to individual cDNA molecules, which allowed quantitative, reproducible TCR counting. TCRdb re-analysed the RACE reads in MiXCR, keeping a single row per CDR3 protein. The data show around 110,000 distinct CDR3 sequences, about 11% seen once. CDR1 is SGDLS, CDR2 YYNGEE, per germline. V dropped 0 bases and J dropped 2 bases, with 10 bases sitting between them. The CDR3 has 15 residues. Time point denoted: patch test 3, about 24 weeks after DPC sensitization. The treatment is: therapeutic diphenylcyclopropenone sensitization with weekly scalp DPC.

The origin of this receptor is a woman aged 45-60 years with alopecia areata. Some clones in this sample may be carry-over from other donors' samples. This chain connects TRBV9 to TRBJ2-3; D is perhaps TRBD1 (6 bases). The material sequenced was whole blood, taken in connection with sensitization to the hapten diphenylcyclopropenone (DPC). CDR3: CASSVEGGDTDTQYF. In DNA form, the CDR3 reads TGTGCCAGCAGCGTAGAAGGGGGTGACACAGATACGCAGTATTTT.